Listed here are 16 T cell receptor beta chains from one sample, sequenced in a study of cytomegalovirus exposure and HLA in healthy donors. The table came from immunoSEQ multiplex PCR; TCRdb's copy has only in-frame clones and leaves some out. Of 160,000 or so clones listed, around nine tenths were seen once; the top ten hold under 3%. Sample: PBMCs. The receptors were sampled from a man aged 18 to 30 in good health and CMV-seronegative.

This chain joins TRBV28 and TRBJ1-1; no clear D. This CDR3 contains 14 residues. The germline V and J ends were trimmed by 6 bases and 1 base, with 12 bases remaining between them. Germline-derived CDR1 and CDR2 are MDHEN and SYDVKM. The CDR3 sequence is CASSSELGNTEAFF. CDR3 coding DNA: TGTGCCAGCAGCTCCGAGCTCGGGAACACTGAAGCTTTCTTT. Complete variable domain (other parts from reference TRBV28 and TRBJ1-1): DVKVTQSSRYLVKRTGEKVFLECVQDMDHENMFWYRQDPGLGLRLIYFSYDVKMKEKGDIPEGYSVSREKKERFSLILESASTNQTSMYLCASSSELGNTEAFFGQGTRLTVV.

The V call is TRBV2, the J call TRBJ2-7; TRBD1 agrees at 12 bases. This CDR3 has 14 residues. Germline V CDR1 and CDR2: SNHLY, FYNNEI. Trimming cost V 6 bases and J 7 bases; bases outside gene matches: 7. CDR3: CASRRGQGAGEQYF. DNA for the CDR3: TGTGCCAGCAGGAGGGGACAGGGGGCTGGGGAGCAGTACTTC.

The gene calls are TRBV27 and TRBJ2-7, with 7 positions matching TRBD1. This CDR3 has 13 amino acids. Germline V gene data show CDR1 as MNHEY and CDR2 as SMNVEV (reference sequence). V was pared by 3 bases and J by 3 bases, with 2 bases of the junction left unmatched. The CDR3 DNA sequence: TGTGCCAGCAGTTTTAGACAGGGCTACGAGCAGTACGTC. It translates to CASSFRQGYEQYV.

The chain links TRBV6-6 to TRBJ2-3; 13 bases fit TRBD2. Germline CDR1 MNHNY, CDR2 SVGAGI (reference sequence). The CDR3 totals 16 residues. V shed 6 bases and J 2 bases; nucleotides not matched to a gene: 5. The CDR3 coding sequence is TGTGCCAGCAGCGAGGGACTAGCGGGAACCACAGATACGCAGTATTTT. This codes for CASSEGLAGTTDTQYF.

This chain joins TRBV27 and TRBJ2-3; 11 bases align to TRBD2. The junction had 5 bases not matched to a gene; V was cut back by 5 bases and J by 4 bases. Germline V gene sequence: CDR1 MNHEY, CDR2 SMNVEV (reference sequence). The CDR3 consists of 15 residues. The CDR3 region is CASSQTSGSPDTQYF. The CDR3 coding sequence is TGTGCCAGCAGTCAAACTAGCGGGAGTCCAGATACGCAGTATTTT.

The CDR3 sequence is CASSPGAKGALRPNEKLFF. CDR3 DNA: TGCGCCAGCAGCCCCGGAGCGAAAGGGGCCTTGCGTCCAAATGAAAAACTGTTTTTT. The rearrangement joins TRBV5-1 to TRBJ1-4, with TRBD1 as a possible D gene (5 bases). V lost 4 bases and J 5 bases, leaving 27 bases between the germline ends. There are 19 residues in the CDR3. The germline V gene encodes CDR1 SGHRS and CDR2 YFSETQ.

The CDR3 DNA reads TGTGCCAGCAGCCTAGGGGTAGCCGAATACAATGAGCAGTTCTTC. Protein sequence: CASSLGVAEYNEQFF. This chain links TRBV7-2 with TRBJ2-1, with D possibly TRBD1 on 5 matching bases. The germline V gene encodes CDR1 SGHTA and CDR2 FQGNSA. This CDR3 spans 15 amino acids. With 5 bases removed from V and 4 bases from J, the gap between germline ends came to 15 bases.

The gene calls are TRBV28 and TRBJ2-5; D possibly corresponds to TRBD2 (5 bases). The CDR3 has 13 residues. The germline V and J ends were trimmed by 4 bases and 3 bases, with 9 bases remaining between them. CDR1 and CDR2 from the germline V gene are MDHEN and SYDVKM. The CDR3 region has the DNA TGTGCCAGCAGTTCCTCGAGGGAAGAGACCCAGTACTTC. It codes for CASSSSREETQYF.

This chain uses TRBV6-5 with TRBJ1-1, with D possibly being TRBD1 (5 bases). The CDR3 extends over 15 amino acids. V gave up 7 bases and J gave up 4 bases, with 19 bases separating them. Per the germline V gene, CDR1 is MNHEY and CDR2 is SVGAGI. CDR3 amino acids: CASISPLTGITEAFF. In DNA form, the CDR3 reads TGTGCCAGCATCTCTCCCCTCACAGGTATCACTGAAGCTTTCTTT.

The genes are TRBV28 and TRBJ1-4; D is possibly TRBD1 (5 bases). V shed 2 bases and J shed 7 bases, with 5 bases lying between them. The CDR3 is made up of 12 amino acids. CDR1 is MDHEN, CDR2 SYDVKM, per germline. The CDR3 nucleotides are TGTGCCAGCAGTTTACAGGGTGAAAAACTGTTTTTT. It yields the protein CASSLQGEKLFF. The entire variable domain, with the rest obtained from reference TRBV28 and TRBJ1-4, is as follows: DVKVTQSSRYLVKRTGEKVFLECVQDMDHENMFWYRQDPGLGLRLIYFSYDVKMKEKGDIPEGYSVSREKKERFSLILESASTNQTSMYLCASSLQGEKLFFGSGTQLSVL.

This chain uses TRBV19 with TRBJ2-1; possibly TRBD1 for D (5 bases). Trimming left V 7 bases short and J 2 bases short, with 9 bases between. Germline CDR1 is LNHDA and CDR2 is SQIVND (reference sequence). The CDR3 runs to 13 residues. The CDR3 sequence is CASNQGTYNEQFF. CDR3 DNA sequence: TGTGCCAGTAATCAGGGCACCTACAATGAGCAGTTCTTC.

DNA of the CDR3: TGTGCCAGCAGACAGACAGGGCTAGCTGGGGGAAACACCATATATTTT. This translates into CASRQTGLAGGNTIYF. The J gene is TRBJ1-3, the V gene TRBV27; TRBD1 aligns across 7 bases. V shed 6 bases and J 4 bases; nucleotides not matched to a gene: 12. Germline V gene sequence: CDR1 MNHEY, CDR2 SMNVEV (reference sequence). The CDR3 consists of 16 residues.

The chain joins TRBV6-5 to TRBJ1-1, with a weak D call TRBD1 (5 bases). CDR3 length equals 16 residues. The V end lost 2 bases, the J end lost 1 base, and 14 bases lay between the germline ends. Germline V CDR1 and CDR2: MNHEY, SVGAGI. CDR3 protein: CASSYMGGWENTEAFF. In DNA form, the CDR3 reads TGTGCCAGCAGTTACATGGGGGGTTGGGAGAACACTGAAGCTTTCTTT.

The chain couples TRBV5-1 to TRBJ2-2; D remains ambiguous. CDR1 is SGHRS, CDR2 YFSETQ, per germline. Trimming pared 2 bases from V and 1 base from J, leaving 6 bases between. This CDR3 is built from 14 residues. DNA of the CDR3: TGCGCCAGCAGCTTTTCAGGGAACACCGGGGAGCTGTTTTTT. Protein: CASSFSGNTGELFF.

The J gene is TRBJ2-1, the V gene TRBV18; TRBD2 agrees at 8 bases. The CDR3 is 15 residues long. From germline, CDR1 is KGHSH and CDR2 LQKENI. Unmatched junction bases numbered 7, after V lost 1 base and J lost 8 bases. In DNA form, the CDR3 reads TGTGCCAGCTCACCACAACTAGCGGCAATCGATGAGCAGTTCTTC. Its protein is CASSPQLAAIDEQFF.

CDR3 coding DNA: TGTGCCAGCAGTGAAGTTCGTGCGGGCACTGAAGCTTTCTTT. This sequence encodes CASSEVRAGTEAFF. The chain combines TRBV2 with TRBJ1-1; D gene unclear. Germline assignment: CDR1 SNHLY and CDR2 FYNNEI. With 1 base removed from V and 4 bases from J, the gap between germline ends came to 10 bases. There are 14 residues in the CDR3.